This TCR beta chain was sequenced during a study of T cells expressing NK-cell markers. In the study overall: Cells sorted as CD3+CD56+NKG2C+, CD3+CD56+NKG2C- and CD3+CD56-NKG2C+ T cells supplied the TCR beta repertoires.

Germline V CDR1 and CDR2: SGHTA, FQGNSA. This CDR3 contains 15 residues. Scientists made TCR beta cDNA using 5'RACE template switching with UMIs. TCRdb reworked the 5' RACE reads into one entry per CDR3 protein, no DNA. This sample's table reports 500,000 to 700,000 distinct CDR3 sequences. Sequencing was carried out using blood T cells: a sorted CD56 or NKG2C T cell subset, CD4+ or CD8+ T cells, or bulk PBMC T cells (not recorded which). The TCR comes from a man aged 18-30 years in good health. The J gene is TRBJ2-2, the V gene TRBV7-2. The CDR3 sequence: CASSPGTRKAGELFF.